This TCR beta chain was documented in a study of T-cell memory formation after mild COVID-19. Study observations and caveats: Whether day 37 second-wave clones are SARS-CoV-2-specific was not confirmed.

The V gene's germline CDR1 is LGHDT and CDR2 YNNKEL (reference sequence). Trimming removed 0 bases at V and 2 bases at J, with 7 bases between. The CDR3 covers 14 residues. Amplification by 5'RACE using constant-segment primers produced TCR alpha and TCR beta cDNA libraries that carried sample barcodes and UMIs. Each CDR3 protein gets one entry after TCRdb re-called the 5' RACE reads with MiXCR. The table shows about 340,000 distinct CDR3 sequences, with more than 15% occurring only once. Notes on this clonotype: Its specificity is not known.

Sequencing was carried out using PBMCs or a T cell subset sorted from them (not recorded which). The gene calls are TRBV3-1 and TRBJ1-2; no firm D call. The TCR originated in a man younger than 35 who had mild COVID-19 (a few samples of this study predate the infection). Cell type and time point are not known. CDR3 loop: CASSQESRNYGYTF. The CDR3 nucleotides read TGTGCCAGCAGCCAAGAGTCCAGGAACTATGGCTACACCTTC.